This T cell receptor (beta chain) was observed in a study of T cell responses to AZD1222 COVID-19 vaccine (dated by TCRdb to the early 2020s). A note on the overall study: TCR sequencing covered 230 or so trial participants: 200 to 210 given two doses of AZD1222 and some 25 given two doses of MenACWY control vaccine. Trial participants were enrolled into age subgroups of 18-55, 56-69 and 70-plus years, which contained about 150, 28 and 57 TCR-sequenced participants, respectively.

Broad study findings and their caveats: No day 14 peak-response samples were available, so repertoires were characterized only after the peak T cell response. Spike-specific TCR breadth and depth rose significantly after two AZD1222 doses compared with day 0 and with MenACWY recipients. CD4 TCRs associated with the vaccine covered the entire spike protein, and the dominant responses were in regions 160-218 and 743-854. Nearly half of unique spike-specific TCRs reportedly recognized epitopes outside regions mutated in the B.1.351 and B.1.1.7 variants. Participants were mostly white British and included more females than males, and it was suggested by the authors that clonal diversity may have been underestimated. Conclusions about previously exposed vaccinees were limited because only a handful of AZD1222 recipients were SARS-CoV-2 seropositive at baseline. The 56-69-year group was small, and its depth increase did not reach significance, likely because of low power.

The CDR3 regions of human TCRbeta chains were analyzed by immunosequencing. The authors' analysis ran thus. TCRs in the repertoires were compared against a reference library of SARS-CoV-2-specific TCRs that had been generated with the MIRA antigen-specificity platform. Breadth meant the fraction of unique TCRs that were SARS-CoV-2-associated, whereas depth meant the fraction of total T cells that were SARS-CoV-2-associated. Using the MIRA data, each spike-specific TCR was mapped to the spike region that the TCR reacts to and placed in a CD4 or CD8 class. Log10-transformed breadth and depth values were compared by one-way ANOVA with Sidak's multiple comparisons tests. TCRdb re-hosts the immuneACCESS table, in-frame sequences only. Its copies lack some clones; in the studies checked, an unresolved V gene accounts for under half of them, and the cause for the rest is not known. V and J calls and clone size are those listed in that table; D and trimming were worked out from the DNA. The sample table records fewer than 70,000 clones; about four fifths of these occur just once. The top ten clones comprise over 12% of the sample.

The sample's time point label, decoded: about 28 days (+/-7) after the second vaccine dose. AZD1222 recipients given second doses at about 4 weeks or at about 12 weeks were pooled, since spike-specific TCR depth and breadth were not found to differ between the two schedules. Vaccinee samples came from UK trials COV001 and COV002, including a single-blind randomized controlled phase 2/3 trial of AZD1222 (ChAdOx1 nCoV-19) in healthy adults. For TCRbeta chain sequencing, PBMC samples from trial participants were taken at day 0 and at day 28 after the second dose. Inclusive of the bounding cysteine and phenylalanine, the CDR3 is 15 residues long. Only the CDR3 part of the read is kept: 45 bases, read in frame from the first base. CDR1 and CDR2 are read off the germline V gene as MNHEY and SVGAGI. Deletion took 9 bases off V and 1 base off J, with a span of 18 bases between the germline ends. Comment on this clone: Its target antigen remains unknown. Per-nucleotide qualities are absent, and no much larger clonotype sits a single base away.

The sequence came from an adult who received the AZD1222 COVID-19 vaccine. Sequences were derived from peripheral blood, sampled 28 days after the second AZD1222 dose. In this chain, TRBV6-5 is recombined with TRBJ1-1, with no D gene named confidently. The CDR3 protein sequence reads: CASSPVRERNTEAFF. The DNA is as follows: TGTGCCAGTAGTCCAGTGAGGGAAAGGAACACTGAAGCTTTCTTT.